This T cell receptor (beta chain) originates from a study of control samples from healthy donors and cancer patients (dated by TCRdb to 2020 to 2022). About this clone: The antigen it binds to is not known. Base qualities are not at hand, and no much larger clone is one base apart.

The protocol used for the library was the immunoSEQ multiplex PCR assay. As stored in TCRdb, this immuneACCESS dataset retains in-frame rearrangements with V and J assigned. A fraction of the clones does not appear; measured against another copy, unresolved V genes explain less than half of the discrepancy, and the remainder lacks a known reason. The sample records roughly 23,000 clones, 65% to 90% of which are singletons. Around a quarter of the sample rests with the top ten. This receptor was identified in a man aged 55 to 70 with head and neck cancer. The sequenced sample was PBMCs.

The nucleotide sequence reads TGTGCCAGCAGCTTCGGACAGGGGGTCGGCTATGGCTACACCTTC. Protein translation: CASSFGQGVGYGYTF. The chain joins TRBV7-2 to TRBJ1-2; 10 nucleotides in the junction match TRBD1. At the junction V is shortened by 3 bases and J by 4 bases; bases outside the gene matches: 5. The germline V gene encodes CDR1 SGHTA and CDR2 FQGNSA. From the cysteine up to the phenylalanine, the CDR3 has a length of 15 residues. Just the 45-base CDR3 DNA is kept, in frame starting at base 1.